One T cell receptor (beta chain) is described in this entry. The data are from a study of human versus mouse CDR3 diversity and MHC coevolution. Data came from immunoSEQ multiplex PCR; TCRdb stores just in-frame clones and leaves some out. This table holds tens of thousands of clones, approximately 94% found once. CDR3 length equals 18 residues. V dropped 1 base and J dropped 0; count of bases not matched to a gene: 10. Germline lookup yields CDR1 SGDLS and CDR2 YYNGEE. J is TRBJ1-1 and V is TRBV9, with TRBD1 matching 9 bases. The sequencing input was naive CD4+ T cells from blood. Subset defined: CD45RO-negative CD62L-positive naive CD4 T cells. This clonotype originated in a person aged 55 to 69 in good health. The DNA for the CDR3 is TGTGCCAGCAGCGTAACAGGGGGCGCGGGCCCCATGAACACTGAAGCTTTCTTT. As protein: CASSVTGGAGPMNTEAFF.